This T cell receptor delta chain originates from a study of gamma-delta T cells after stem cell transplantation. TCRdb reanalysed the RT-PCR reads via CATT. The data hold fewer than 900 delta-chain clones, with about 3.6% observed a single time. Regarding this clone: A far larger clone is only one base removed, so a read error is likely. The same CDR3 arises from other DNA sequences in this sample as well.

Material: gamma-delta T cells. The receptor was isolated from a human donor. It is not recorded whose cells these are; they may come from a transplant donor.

The CDR3 nucleotides read TGTGCTCTTGGGGAACGGTTCTGGTGGGGGATACCAGTAACAGGGCAATTGATCTTT. It specifies CALGERFWWGIPVTGQLIF. The chain uses TRDV1 and TRDJ4; 10 nucleotides align to TRDD3. This CDR3 has 19 amino acids. V was pared by 1 base and J by 9 bases, with 23 bases of the junction left unmatched. Germline loops: CDR1 TSWWSYY, CDR2 QGS.